These T cell receptor beta chains were read from a single sample in a study of beta chain features in type 1 diabetes. Clones were read by immunoSEQ multiplex PCR, and TCRdb kept only the in-frame ones, dropping some. The profile covers roughly 350,000 clones, with around 10% appearing a single time and more than 0.015% taken by the ten largest. Sequencing input: naive CD4+ T cells from blood. Source of these receptors: a woman between 25 and 40 years old in good health. Both conserved end residues are part of each CDR3. D genes are given only for firm matches. A row's size may be missing; if present it is once, few, many or a size class.

few	.	TRBV6-5	TRBJ2-7	TGTGCCAGCAGTTACTCTCAGGAAACCTACGAGCAGTACTTC	CASSYSQETYEQYF
.	.	TRBV18	TRBJ2-7	TGTGCCAGCTCACCAAGGACTGACGCCTACGAGCAGTACTTC	CASSPRTDAYEQYF
few	TRBD2	TRBV5-1	TRBJ2-7	TGCGCCAGCAGCTTCCTAGCGGGAGGGGACTACGAGCAGTACTTC	CASSFLAGGDYEQYF
few	.	TRBV5-4	TRBJ2-1	TGTGCCAGCAGCTTTGGGGGGCGGGAGTACAATGAGCAGTTCTTC	CASSFGGREYNEQFF
.	TRBD2	TRBV5-4	TRBJ2-3	TGTGCCAGCAGCTTTGGACTAGCGGGAGGAGATACGCAGTATTTT	CASSFGLAGGDTQYF
.	TRBD1	TRBV27	TRBJ1-5	TGTGCCAGCAGTCACCCGGGACAGGGGGGCCAGCCCCAGCATTTT	CASSHPGQGGQPQHF
few	TRBD1	TRBV30	TRBJ1-1	TGTGCCTGGTCCATCCTGGGACAGGGCAACACTGAAGCTTTCTTT	CAWSILGQGNTEAFF
.	TRBD1	TRBV5-4	TRBJ1-2	TGTGCCAGCAGCTGGGACACAGGGGGGTATGGCTACACCTTC	CASSWDTGGYGYTF
few	.	TRBV30	TRBJ2-7	TGTGCCTGGAGTGTAATTAGCGAGAGCGAGCAGTACTTC	CAWSVISESEQYF
.	TRBD1	TRBV7-9	TRBJ2-7	TGTGCCAGCAGCTTAGCTGGACAGGGGGAGGAGCAGTACTTC	CASSLAGQGEEQYF
few	.	TRBV6-5	TRBJ1-1	TGTGCCAGCAGTTACTCGATTCCCAGGAACACTGAAGCTTTCTTT	CASSYSIPRNTEAFF
.	.	TRBV6-5	TRBJ2-3	TGTGCCAGCAGTTACGTCGGCAGGGGGAGGGATACGCAGTATTTT	CASSYVGRGRDTQYF
.	.	TRBV30	TRBJ1-4	TGTGCCTGGAGCGCGGCTAGGGGTGTCACGGGTAATGAAAAACTGTTTTTT	CAWSAARGVTGNEKLFF
.	.	TRBV27	TRBJ2-5	TGTGCCAGCAGTTTAGTGAGGGCAGTGGATGAGGCCCAGTACTTC	CASSLVRAVDEAQYF
.	TRBD2	TRBV28	TRBJ2-4	TGTGGGACTAGCGGGAGGTTAGCCAAAAACATTCAGTACTTC	CGTSGRLAKNIQYF
.	.	TRBV28	TRBJ1-5	TGTGCCAGCAGTTTCTCAGACACGACCTATAGCAATCAGCCCCAGCATTTT	CASSFSDTTYSNQPQHF
.	TRBD2	TRBV7-9	TRBJ2-3	TGTGCCAGCAGCTTTGAATGGACTAGCGGGCTCCCAGATACGCAGTATTTT	CASSFEWTSGLPDTQYF
few	TRBD1	TRBV6-5	TRBJ1-2	TGTGCCAGCAGCCTGGGACAGTACTATGGCTACACCTTC	CASSLGQYYGYTF
.	.	TRBV12-2	TRBJ2-7	TGTGCAAGTCGCACGCGCAGGGGGCGCGGCGAGCAGTACTTC	CASRTRRGRGEQYF
.	.	TRBV7-2	TRBJ1-3	TGTGCCAGCAGCTCATACACGTACTCTGGAAACACCATATATTTT	CASSSYTYSGNTIYF
.	.	TRBV5-4	TRBJ2-5	TGTGCCAGCAGCCAGAATTCAAATAGCGGAAATCAAGAGACCCAGTACTTC	CASSQNSNSGNQETQYF
few	.	TRBV29-1	TRBJ2-3	TGCAGCGTTGGACAGCTCAGCAGCACAGATACGCAGTATTTT	CSVGQLSSTDTQYF
few	.	TRBV28	TRBJ2-1	TGTGCCAGCAGTCTCGGGACATCCAACAATGAGCAGTTCTTC	CASSLGTSNNEQFF
.	.	TRBV20-1	TRBJ2-1	TGCAGTGCTGCTCGGGGGAATGAGCAGTTCTTC	CSAARGNEQFF
few	TRBD2	TRBV7-3	TRBJ2-2	TGTGCCAGCAGCTTACGCCCAGCGGGAAGCACCGGGGAGCTGTTTTTT	CASSLRPAGSTGELFF
few	TRBD2	TRBV18	TRBJ2-1	TGTGCCAGCTCAGGAGGACTAGCGGGAGATCGTGAGCAGTTCTTC	CASSGGLAGDREQFF
.	TRBD2	TRBV19	TRBJ2-1	TGTGCCAGTACCTATAGCGGGGTGATTTCCTACAATGAGCAGTTCTTC	CASTYSGVISYNEQFF
few	TRBD1	TRBV27	TRBJ2-5	TGTGCCAGCAGTTCCACGTCCCGGGACAGGGGGTTCAGAGAGACCCAGTACTTC	CASSSTSRDRGFRETQYF
.	TRBD2	TRBV6-5	TRBJ2-1	TGTGCCAGCAGTGGGACTAGCGGGAGCCTAAGTGAGCAGTTCTTC	CASSGTSGSLSEQFF
.	.	TRBV13	TRBJ2-1	TGTGCCAGCAGCTTAGAACTAGTTCAGTTCTTC	CASSLELVQFF
.	TRBD1	TRBV7-8	TRBJ1-1	TGTGCCAGCAGCTTGGGACAGGGCACTAGCACTGAAGCTTTCTTT	CASSLGQGTSTEAFF
few	.	TRBV20-1	TRBJ2-5	TGCAGTGCCGCGGGTAGAGTGACCCAGTACTTC	CSAAGRVTQYF
few	TRBD2	TRBV9	TRBJ2-3	TGTGCCAGCAGCTTACAAGCGGGAGTCACAGATACGCAGTATTTT	CASSLQAGVTDTQYF
.	.	TRBV9	TRBJ2-2	TGTGCCAGCAGCGCCCGGGACACCCTCACCGGGGAGCTGTTTTTT	CASSARDTLTGELFF
few	TRBD2	TRBV7-8	TRBJ2-5	TGTGCCAGCAGCTTAGTAGCCGGACTAGCGGGAGGGCCTGGGACCCAGTACTTC	CASSLVAGLAGGPGTQYF
.	TRBD2	TRBV6-5	TRBJ2-5	TGTGCCAGCAGTTCGGGACTAGCGGGAGGCCAAGAGACCCAGTACTTC	CASSSGLAGGQETQYF
.	.	TRBV9	TRBJ2-3	TGTGCCAGCAGCGTTATCGGGAGTGGCACAGATACGCAGTATTTT	CASSVIGSGTDTQYF
.	.	TRBV7-2	TRBJ2-5	TGTGCCAGCAGCCGAACCCGGGAGTTGGAGACCCAGTACTTC	CASSRTRELETQYF
.	.	TRBV12-5	TRBJ2-1	TGTGCTAGTGGTCTGAGTCCGGCGGGATTCTCGGATGAGCAGTTCTTC	CASGLSPAGFSDEQFF
few	TRBD1	TRBV18	TRBJ2-7	TGTGCCAGCTCACCTATAGGGACAGGGGACGAGCAGTACTTC	CASSPIGTGDEQYF
.	.	TRBV7-9	TRBJ1-5	TGTGCCAGCAGCTTAGATCTCCCGGGTCAGCCCCAGCATTTT	CASSLDLPGQPQHF
.	TRBD1	TRBV4-2	TRBJ2-7	TGTGCCAGCAGCCAAGATCTTAGGGACAGGGAAAGATACGAGCAGTACTTC	CASSQDLRDRERYEQYF
many	.	TRBV9	TRBJ2-1	TGTGCCAGCAGCGTAGCGGGTTCCTACAATGAGCAGTTCTTC	CASSVAGSYNEQFF
.	TRBD2	TRBV28	TRBJ2-5	TGTGCCAGCACCCTAGCGGGAGGTACCGTTCCGGGAGCCCAGTACTTC	CASTLAGGTVPGAQYF
.	TRBD1	TRBV25-1	TRBJ1-5	TGTGCCAGCAGTGAATGGGCAGGGGGTCAGCCCCAGCATTTT	CASSEWAGGQPQHF
few	.	TRBV6-6	TRBJ2-6	TGTGCCAGCAGTCCCGAGGCTGCGGGGGCCAACGTCCTGACTTTC	CASSPEAAGANVLTF
few	.	TRBV7-2	TRBJ2-4	TGTGCCAGCAGCTTAGCGGCTTCCTTAGCCAAAAACATTCAGTACTTC	CASSLAASLAKNIQYF
.	TRBD1	TRBV29-1	TRBJ2-5	TGCAGCGCCAAGGACAGGTCAGCCCGAGAGACCCAGTACTTC	CSAKDRSARETQYF
.	.	TRBV7-2	TRBJ2-1	TGTGCCAGCAGCCAAGGACTCCCCGCGAGGAATGAGCAGTTCTTC	CASSQGLPARNEQFF
.	.	TRBV29-1	TRBJ2-1	TGCAGCGTTGCTGGGCTACCCTACAATGAGCAGTTCTTC	CSVAGLPYNEQFF
.	.	TRBV7-8	TRBJ1-2	TGTGCCAGCAGCTTAGTGTCTGGTCCTACGAGAGGCTACACCTTC	CASSLVSGPTRGYTF
few	.	TRBV18	TRBJ2-5	TGTGCCAGCTCACCACCGACAACACAAGAGACCCAGTACTTC	CASSPPTTQETQYF